This T cell receptor beta chain is from a study of shared T cell receptors in the human thymus. This table comes from immunoSEQ multiplex PCR, and its TCRdb copy is limited to in-frame clones, with some not included. The repertoire holds almost 550,000 clones, with roughly 74% as singletons. The CDR3 spans 11 residues. Germline CDR1 reads MNHEY; CDR2 reads SMNVEV (reference sequence). The V and J ends lost 5 bases and 12 bases respectively, with 11 bases between them. These data were also reused for a study on human thymus T cells. This second study says: Corrective heart surgery yielded the resections from which the thymus tissue came. Related work found strong thymic repertoire overlap between unrelated individuals.

The TCR was taken from a boy under two years old with a congenital heart defect. The J gene is TRBJ2-1, the V gene TRBV27; maybe TRBD2 (6 bases). Sample: thymocytes. DNA for the CDR3: TGTGCCAGCAGTGCGGAGGGCCGGCAGTTCTTC. Translating gives CASSAEGRQFF.